This TCR beta chain appears in the sequencing data of a study of blood T cell repertoires in COVID-19. Turning to the study itself: The analysed material was cDNA or gDNA that came from T cells, B-cell-depleted T cells, or PBMCs.

Trimming cost V 4 bases and J 2 bases, with 16 bases left between them. The V gene's germline CDR1 is SGDLS and CDR2 YYNGEE. CDR3 length: 16 residues. The protocol was immunoSEQ multiplex PCR, while the TCRdb copy is restricted to in-frame clones and leaves out a portion. The sample has around 140,000 clones, roughly 88% seen once. The origin of this receptor is a middle-aged man with acute or convalescent COVID-19. Sequences were obtained from peripheral blood. This chain joins TRBV9 and TRBJ1-3; possibly TRBD1 for D (6 bases). The CDR3 bases are TGTGCCAGCAGCCCCGAATGGGGGGGCCCTGGAAACACCATATATTTT. This codes for CASSPEWGGPGNTIYF. The full variable domain, completed using reference TRBV9 and TRBJ1-3, is DSGVTQTPKHLITATGQRVTLRCSPRSGDLSVYWYQQSLDQGLQFLIQYYNGEERAKGNILERFSAQQFPDLHSELNLSSLELGDSALYFCASSPEWGGPGNTIYFGEGSWLTVV.